Listed below are T cell receptor beta chains from one sample, sequenced in a study of response to subunit inactivated influenza vaccine. TCRdb reprocessed the RT-PCR reads with MiXCR, giving one entry per CDR3 protein. The sample has around 470,000 distinct CDR3 sequences, approximately 7.7% seen once; the top ten hold about 12%. Material: PBMCs from blood, obtained less than 30 months after vaccination. These receptors were taken from a man aged 50 to 75 who received an inactivated influenza vaccine. CDR3s include the opening cysteine and the closing phenylalanine or tryptophan. The order of the fields is V gene, clone size, J gene, D gene, CDR3 protein, CDR3 DNA. D genes are given only for firm matches. Rows may omit the clone size; those that give it use once, few, many or a size class.

TRBV3-1	once	TRBJ2-7	TRBD1	CASSPGQWPYEQYF	TGTGCCAGCAGTCCGGGACAGTGGCCCTACGAGCAGTACTTC
TRBV27	many	TRBJ2-4	NA	CASGRGVQYF	TGTGCCAGCGGCCGAGGGGTTCAGTACTTC
TRBV20-1	NA	TRBJ2-1	NA	CSARVLGHHRGEQFF	TGCAGTGCTAGAGTTTTAGGGCACCATCGGGGTGAGCAGTTCTTC
TRBV19	NA	TRBJ2-1	TRBD1	CATTRQGARNEQFF	TGTGCCACCACGAGACAGGGGGCCCGGAATGAGCAGTTCTTC
TRBV29-1	NA	TRBJ2-7	TRBD2	CSVANSGRLIGEQYF	TGCAGCGTTGCCAACTCCGGGAGGCTGATAGGGGAGCAGTACTTC
TRBV12-3/TRBV12-4	NA	TRBJ2-1	NA	CASSFTSRHEQFF	TGTGCCAGCAGTTTTACTAGCCGCCATGAGCAGTTCTTC
TRBV20-1	NA	TRBJ2-7	TRBD2	CSASSSGRGTYEQYF	TGCAGTGCTAGTTCTAGCGGGAGAGGGACCTACGAGCAGTACTTC
TRBV28	many	TRBJ2-6	NA	CASSTDTTGANVLTF	TGTGCCAGCAGTACAGATACGACTGGGGCCAACGTCCTGACTTTC
TRBV11-2	few	TRBJ2-1	NA	CASSHRGGSYNEQFF	TGTGCCAGCAGCCACCGGGGCGGCTCCTACAATGAGCAGTTCTTC
TRBV5-6	many	TRBJ1-3	NA	CASSWIGGNTIYF	TGTGCCAGCAGCTGGATAGGGGGAAACACCATATATTTT
TRBV25-1	many	TRBJ1-2	NA	CASSEYDRPYGYTF	TGTGCCAGCAGTGAATACGACAGACCCTATGGCTACACCTTC
TRBV4-1	NA	TRBJ2-7	NA	CASSQGNNPTWDEQYF	TGCGCCAGCAGCCAAGGAAACAACCCTACCTGGGACGAGCAGTACTTC
TRBV7-9	NA	TRBJ2-6	NA	CASSSYTSSGANVLTF	TGTGCCAGCAGCTCTTATACAAGCTCTGGGGCCAACGTCCTGACTTTC
TRBV5-1	NA	TRBJ1-5	TRBD1	CASSTGTESNQPQHF	TGCGCCAGCAGCACGGGGACAGAGAGCAATCAGCCCCAGCATTTT
TRBV12-3/TRBV12-4	NA	TRBJ2-3	TRBD2	CASSFGWRESTDTQYF	TGTGCCAGCAGTTTCGGTTGGCGGGAGAGCACAGATACGCAGTATTTT
TRBV10-2	NA	TRBJ2-7	TRBD2	CASSESMSSGSSYEQYF	TGCGCCAGCAGTGAGTCGATGTCTAGCGGGAGCTCCTACGAGCAGTACTTC
TRBV6-5	few	TRBJ2-2	TRBD2	CASSLLAGGPSTGELFF	TGTGCCAGCAGTTTGCTAGCGGGAGGGCCAAGCACCGGGGAGCTGTTTTTT
TRBV7-8	few	TRBJ2-7	TRBD1	CASSLRQGANSEQYF	TGTGCCAGCAGCCTGCGACAGGGGGCGAACTCCGAGCAGTACTTC
TRBV7-9	few	TRBJ2-5	TRBD2	CASSLRLAGEGETQYF	TGTGCCAGCAGCTTAAGACTAGCGGGAGAAGGGGAGACCCAGTACTTC
TRBV5-1	NA	TRBJ2-2	NA	CASSVRGYPSNTGELFF	TGCGCCAGCAGCGTCCGGGGATACCCCTCGAACACCGGGGAGCTGTTTTTT
TRBV12-3/TRBV12-4	many	TRBJ1-5	NA	CASSLVEDQPQHF	TGTGCCAGCAGTTTAGTGGAGGATCAGCCCCAGCATTTT
TRBV7-2	few	TRBJ2-5	TRBD2	CASSSGLVAGTQYF	TGTGCCAGCAGCTCCGGTTTGGTAGCGGGGACCCAGTACTTC
TRBV20-1	NA	TRBJ2-1	TRBD2	CSARSGRSEQFF	TGCAGTGCTCGTAGCGGGAGAAGTGAGCAGTTCTTC
TRBV6-1	few	TRBJ2-1	TRBD1	CASRPGTGDEQFF	TGTGCCAGCAGGCCAGGTACAGGGGATGAGCAGTTCTTC
TRBV20-1	many	TRBJ2-7	NA	CSARDLRGGEQYF	TGCAGTGCTAGAGACCTCAGGGGCGGGGAGCAGTACTTC
TRBV7-9	few	TRBJ2-2	TRBD1	CASSLARRTGGTGELFF	TGTGCCAGCAGCTTAGCGAGAAGGACAGGGGGCACCGGGGAGCTGTTTTTT
TRBV12-3/TRBV12-4	many	TRBJ1-2	NA	CASSLQERYGYTF	TGTGCCAGCAGTTTACAGGAGAGGTATGGCTACACCTTC
TRBV25-1	few	TRBJ2-7	NA	CASSPGPPLDEQYF	TGTGCCAGCAGTCCGGGCCCCCCTTTAGACGAGCAGTACTTC
TRBV20-1	many	TRBJ1-5	TRBD1	CSATLGTANQPQHF	TGCAGTGCTACCCTTGGGACAGCAAATCAGCCCCAGCATTTT
TRBV6-2/TRBV6-3	NA	TRBJ1-2	NA	CASSSWVGANYGYTF	TGTGCCAGCAGTTCCTGGGTCGGAGCTAACTATGGCTACACCTTC
TRBV2	many	TRBJ1-1	TRBD1	CASSRQGANTEAFF	TGTGCCAGCAGTCGACAGGGAGCGAACACTGAAGCTTTCTTT
TRBV20-1	few	TRBJ1-2	NA	CSAKGVEANYGYTF	TGCAGTGCTAAGGGAGTCGAGGCTAACTATGGCTACACCTTC
TRBV15	medium-sized	TRBJ2-1	NA	CATSRDAGAFNEQFF	TGTGCCACCAGCAGAGATGCGGGGGCCTTCAATGAGCAGTTCTTC
TRBV7-2	NA	TRBJ2-4	NA	CASSSDGKNIQYF	TGTGCCAGCAGCTCAGACGGCAAAAACATTCAGTACTTC
TRBV2	few	TRBJ2-4	TRBD1	CASSTGQGGISDIQYF	TGTGCCAGCAGCACCGGACAGGGAGGAATTTCGGACATTCAGTACTTC
TRBV12-3/TRBV12-4	many	TRBJ2-7	NA	CASSANRGGVEQYF	TGTGCCAGCAGTGCAAACAGGGGAGGAGTCGAGCAGTACTTC
TRBV6-2/TRBV6-3	NA	TRBJ2-4	TRBD2	CASSYSITSGDKNIQYF	TGTGCCAGCAGTTACTCGATCACTAGCGGAGACAAAAACATTCAGTACTTC
TRBV5-1	few	TRBJ2-2	NA	CASSTLGASNTGELFF	TGCGCCAGCAGCACCTTGGGGGCATCGAACACCGGGGAGCTGTTTTTT
TRBV6-5	few	TRBJ1-5	NA	CASSSQPDSNQPQHF	TGTGCCAGCAGTTCCCAGCCGGATAGCAATCAGCCCCAGCATTTT
TRBV20-1	many	TRBJ2-7	TRBD2	CSAMASGRYEQYF	TGCAGTGCTATGGCTAGCGGGAGGTACGAGCAGTACTTC
TRBV28	NA	TRBJ1-5	TRBD1	CASSLLTGGESQPQHF	TGTGCCAGCAGTTTACTGACAGGGGGCGAAAGTCAGCCCCAGCATTTT
TRBV12-3/TRBV12-4	NA	TRBJ2-1	TRBD1	CASSRQGAVGSEQFF	TGTGCCAGCAGCCGACAGGGGGCGGTTGGTAGTGAGCAGTTCTTC
TRBV7-2	few	TRBJ1-2	TRBD1	CASSLATGGSGYTF	TGTGCCAGCAGCTTGGCAACAGGGGGCTCTGGCTACACCTTC
TRBV3-1	many	TRBJ2-2	TRBD2	CASSQVAGVTTGELFF	TGTGCCAGCAGCCAAGTTGCGGGGGTAACCACCGGGGAGCTGTTTTTT